The clone carrying this T cell receptor beta chain was detected only once. Its antigen is unidentified. The length of the CDR3 is 14 residues. Germline V gives CDR1 SGHRS, CDR2 YFSETQ. Trimming removed 4 bases at V and 1 base at J, with 11 bases between. Sorted T cells were CFSE-labeled and cultured approximately five days with allogeneic regulatory or mature dendritic cells at 1:10. Memory T cells were CD45RO+, naive were CD45RA+, sorted by FACS. This entry is derived from a study of regulatory dendritic cells for organ transplantation. Turning to the study itself: LPS was added to dendritic cell cultures on day 6. Notes on the study in general: Memory CD8+ clonal expansion seemed more limited with regulatory than mature dendritic cells. Memory T cells were less diverse than naive, with memory CD8+ most oligoclonal.

The protocol was immunoSEQ multiplex PCR, while the TCRdb copy is restricted to in-frame clones and leaves out a portion. The sample holds 15,000 to 20,000 clones, 70% to 85% seen once. The sequence was obtained from a human donor in good health. The sequenced material came from memory CD4+ T cells from blood cultured with regulatory dendritic cells. This sample's subset: CD45RO+ memory T cells. This chain joins TRBV5-1 and TRBJ1-1; tentative D call: TRBD1 (6 bases). CDR3 nucleotide sequence: TGCGCCAGCAGCCGGACAGAGAAGAACACTGAAGCTTTCTTT. It yields the protein CASSRTEKNTEAFF.